This is a list of T cell receptor beta chains from one sample in a study of blood T cell repertoires in COVID-19. Data came from immunoSEQ multiplex PCR; TCRdb stores just in-frame clones and leaves some out. This repertoire shows about 53,000 clones, about 77% found once; its top ten account for around 43%. The sequencing sample was made of peripheral blood. All receptors come from a man between 65 and 85 years old with active or convalescent COVID-19. Each CDR3 is given with its conserved first and last residue. A D gene is named only where the DNA matches it firmly. Clone size is given for some rows only: seen once, a few or many times, or a class if the clone is expanded.

j_call cdr3_length clone_size v_call d_call cdr3_aa cdr3_nt
TRBJ2-7 16 . TRBV11-3 TRBD1 CASSLEGDRGGYEQYF TGTGCCAGCAGCTTAGAAGGGGACAGGGGAGGTTACGAGCAGTACTTC
TRBJ2-1 14 . TRBV6-6 TRBD1 CASSYDRVRNEQFF TGTGCCAGCAGTTATGACAGGGTGAGAAATGAGCAGTTCTTC
TRBJ2-7 15 . TRBV5-1 TRBD1 CASSPPGQVSYEQYF TGCGCCAGCAGCCCACCGGGACAGGTGTCCTACGAGCAGTACTTC
TRBJ2-5 16 . TRBV9 TRBD2 CASSVGAGGIKETQYF TGTGCCAGCAGCGTAGGGGCGGGGGGTATTAAAGAGACCCAGTACTTC
TRBJ2-7 14 . TRBV11-2 . CASSLEQGNYEQYF TGTGCCAGCAGCTTAGAACAGGGCAACTACGAGCAGTACTTC
TRBJ2-5 15 . TRBV5-5 TRBD2 CASSASGTREETQYF TGTGCCAGCAGCGCATCCGGGACTAGAGAAGAGACCCAGTACTTC
TRBJ1-2 14 . TRBV30 . CAWSQAGRLGGYTF TGTGCCTGGAGTCAGGCAGGGCGATTGGGTGGCTACACCTTC
TRBJ2-4 14 . TRBV11-3 . CASSFRGAKNIQYF TGTGCCAGCAGCTTCAGGGGAGCCAAAAACATTCAGTACTTC
TRBJ2-5 13 . TRBV5-1 . CASSLNYQETQYF TGCGCCAGCAGCTTAAACTACCAAGAGACCCAGTACTTC
TRBJ2-5 15 . TRBV5-6 TRBD2 CASSLIAGYQETQYF TGTGCCAGCAGCTTGATAGCGGGGTACCAAGAGACCCAGTACTTC
TRBJ1-2 14 . TRBV19 . CASSLAVSNYGYTF TGTGCCAGTAGTTTGGCAGTCTCTAACTATGGCTACACCTTC
TRBJ1-1 14 . TRBV11-2 TRBD1 CASSLGQGWTEAFF TGTGCCAGCAGCTTAGGACAGGGGTGGACTGAAGCTTTCTTT
TRBJ1-4 13 . TRBV30 . CAWSQGKNEKLFF TGTGCCTGGAGCCAGGGGAAAAATGAAAAACTGTTTTTT
TRBJ2-1 18 . TRBV19 TRBD2 CASSIGITERERYNEQFF TGTGCCAGTAGTATAGGTATAACGGAGCGGGAGCGATACAATGAGCAGTTCTTC
TRBJ2-1 15 few TRBV19 . CASSIEAQAYNEQFF TGTGCCAGTAGTATAGAGGCACAGGCCTACAATGAGCAGTTCTTC
TRBJ2-7 15 . TRBV28 . CASSLCPPQGYEQYF TGTGCCAGCAGTTTATGCCCCCCCCAGGGCTACGAGCAGTACTTC
TRBJ1-6 16 . TRBV9 . CASSKTAVSYNSPLHF TGTGCCAGCAGCAAGACAGCCGTCTCCTATAATTCACCCCTCCACTTT
TRBJ2-3 15 once TRBV5-1 TRBD2 CASSLGLAGTDTQYF TGCGCCAGCAGCTTGGGACTAGCGGGCACAGATACGCAGTATTTT
TRBJ1-4 14 . TRBV28 . CASSFLGAYEKLFF TGTGCCAGCAGTTTTTTGGGGGCTTATGAAAAACTGTTTTTT
TRBJ2-5 14 few TRBV4-3 . CASSQGTTQETQYF TGCGCCAGCAGCCAAGGGACTACCCAAGAGACCCAGTACTTC
TRBJ1-2 13 . TRBV19 . CASSIGVNYGYTF TGTGCCAGTAGTATAGGAGTTAACTATGGCTACACCTTC
TRBJ2-7 15 . TRBV7-2 TRBD2 CASSSGLAGGVEQYF TGTGCCAGCAGCTCGGGACTAGCGGGAGGGGTCGAGCAGTACTTC
TRBJ2-3 16 few TRBV24-1 . CATSDYHSGSTDTQYF TGTGCCACCAGTGACTACCATAGTGGTAGCACAGATACGCAGTATTTT
TRBJ1-2 16 . TRBV21-1 . CASSTETGFSNYGYTF TGTGCCAGCAGCACCGAGACAGGGTTCTCTAACTATGGCTACACCTTC
TRBJ2-6 18 . TRBV5-1 . CASSSSTTLIPGANVLTF TGCGCCAGCAGCAGCTCGACGACTCTCATTCCTGGGGCCAACGTCCTGACTTTC
TRBJ2-7 16 few TRBV5-1 . CASSHDGVPTVYEQYF TGCGCCAGCAGCCACGACGGGGTACCTACGGTCTACGAGCAGTACTTC
TRBJ1-6 15 . TRBV6-5 TRBD1 CASRGGTGGYSPLHF TGTGCCAGCAGGGGAGGGACAGGCGGCTATTCACCCCTCCACTTT
TRBJ1-6 18 . TRBV5-4 TRBD1 CASSGTGGRSVRNSPLHF TGTGCCAGCAGTGGGACAGGGGGCCGTTCAGTGAGGAATTCACCCCTCCACTTT
TRBJ1-1 14 . TRBV11-2 . CASSLNFLTVEAFF TGTGCCAGCAGCTTAAACTTCCTGACAGTAGAAGCTTTCTTT
TRBJ1-2 13 few TRBV10-3 . CAISRTAPRGYTF TGTGCCATCAGCCGGACAGCCCCAAGGGGCTACACCTTC
TRBJ2-1 15 . TRBV7-9 . CASSWEADPYNEQFF TGTGCCAGCAGCTGGGAAGCGGACCCCTACAATGAGCAGTTCTTC
TRBJ1-4 15 once TRBV9 . CASSPGPSVGEKLFF TGTGCCAGCAGCCCTGGGCCTTCGGTGGGCGAAAAACTGTTTTTT
TRBJ1-6 14 . TRBV2 . CASGRDTRYSPLHF TGTGCCAGCGGCCGGGACACCCGTTATTCACCCCTCCACTTT
TRBJ2-7 14 . TRBV7-2 TRBD1 CASSRTGVIDEQYF TGTGCCAGCAGCCGGACAGGAGTCATCGACGAGCAGTACTTC
TRBJ1-1 14 . TRBV7-9 . CASSLTGARTEAFF TGTGCCAGCAGCTTAACTGGGGCGCGGACTGAAGCTTTCTTT
TRBJ1-1 15 . TRBV6-4 . CASRTSNLGNTEAFF TGTGCCAGCAGGACTTCTAACCTGGGGAACACTGAAGCTTTCTTT
TRBJ1-2 19 . TRBV7-3 TRBD1 CAIQRFLDRGSLRSFGYTF TGTGCCATCCAGAGATTCCTGGACAGGGGTTCCCTCAGAAGTTTTGGCTACACCTTC
TRBJ2-1 18 . TRBV7-2 TRBD2 CASSSGLAGTSSYNEQFF TGTGCCAGCAGCTCGGGACTAGCGGGTACGAGCTCCTACAATGAGCAGTTCTTC
TRBJ1-5 18 . TRBV10-1 . CASSDPDRPNYSNQPQHF TGCGCCAGCAGTGACCCCGACAGGCCCAATTATAGCAATCAGCCCCAGCATTTT
TRBJ1-1 15 once TRBV28 TRBD1 CASSAAGTGATEAFF TGTGCCAGCAGTGCAGCCGGGACAGGGGCCACTGAAGCTTTCTTT
TRBJ1-2 15 few TRBV7-9 TRBD1 CASSFTGTANYGYTF TGTGCCAGCAGCTTCACCGGGACAGCTAACTATGGCTACACCTTC
TRBJ2-7 13 . TRBV19 TRBD1 CASRPDRDYEQYF TGTGCCAGTAGACCGGACAGGGACTACGAGCAGTACTTC
TRBJ1-1 13 . TRBV2 . CASSGTGHSGAFF TGTGCCAGCAGTGGGACCGGACACAGTGGGGCTTTCTTT
TRBJ2-6 17 many TRBV5-1 TRBD1 CASSLGTGTTGANVLTF TGCGCCAGCAGCCTCGGGACAGGGACTACTGGGGCCAACGTCCTGACTTTC
TRBJ2-5 15 . TRBV5-1 . CASRREGGRAETQYF TGCGCCAGCAGACGCGAGGGGGGGCGTGCAGAGACCCAGTACTTC
TRBJ2-7 14 . TRBV7-2 TRBD1 CASVGDRESNEQYF TGTGCCAGCGTCGGGGACAGGGAATCTAACGAGCAGTACTTC
TRBJ1-1 17 . TRBV7-2 . CASSLAVWGQGGTEAFF TGTGCCAGCAGCTTAGCCGTTTGGGGGCAGGGTGGCACTGAAGCTTTCTTT
TRBJ1-4 13 few TRBV30 . CAWSELVWEKLFF TGTGCCTGGAGTGAACTGGTGTGGGAAAAACTGTTTTTT